This T cell receptor beta chain was sequenced in a study of T-cell memory formation after mild COVID-19. TCRdb itself ran the 5' RACE reads through MiXCR, one entry per CDR3 protein. The sample lists roughly 500,000 distinct CDR3 sequences, approximately 20% occurring once. Only a few counts were recorded for this clonotype. Its antigen is still unknown. Study-wide results and limits: Later expanders leaned toward CD4+, whereas clones contracting from day 15 to 85 were balanced CD4/CD8. Proof of SARS-CoV-2 specificity was absent for the second-wave clones that crested on day 37.

The CDR3 totals 15 residues. V trimming: 2 bases; J trimming: 4 bases; junction bases outside the gene matches: 4. The germline gives CDR1 SGHRS, CDR2 YFSETQ. The chain recombines TRBV5-1 with TRBJ2-1; TRBD2 agrees at 9 bases. The specimen sequenced was PBMCs or a T cell subset sorted from them (not recorded which). The TCR originated in an adult woman who had mild COVID-19 (a few samples of this study predate the infection). Cell type and time point are not known. Written as DNA, the CDR3 is TGCGCCAGCAGCTTAACTAGCGGGTTTTACAATGAGCAGTTCTTC. It translates to CASSLTSGFYNEQFF. Using reference TRBV5-1 and TRBJ2-1 for the parts outside the CDR3, the full variable domain is KAGVTQTPRYLIKTRGQQVTLSCSPISGHRSVSWYQQTPGQGLQFLFEYFSETQRNKGNFPGRFSGRQFSNSRSEMNVSTLELGDSALYLCASSLTSGFYNEQFFGPGTRLTVL.